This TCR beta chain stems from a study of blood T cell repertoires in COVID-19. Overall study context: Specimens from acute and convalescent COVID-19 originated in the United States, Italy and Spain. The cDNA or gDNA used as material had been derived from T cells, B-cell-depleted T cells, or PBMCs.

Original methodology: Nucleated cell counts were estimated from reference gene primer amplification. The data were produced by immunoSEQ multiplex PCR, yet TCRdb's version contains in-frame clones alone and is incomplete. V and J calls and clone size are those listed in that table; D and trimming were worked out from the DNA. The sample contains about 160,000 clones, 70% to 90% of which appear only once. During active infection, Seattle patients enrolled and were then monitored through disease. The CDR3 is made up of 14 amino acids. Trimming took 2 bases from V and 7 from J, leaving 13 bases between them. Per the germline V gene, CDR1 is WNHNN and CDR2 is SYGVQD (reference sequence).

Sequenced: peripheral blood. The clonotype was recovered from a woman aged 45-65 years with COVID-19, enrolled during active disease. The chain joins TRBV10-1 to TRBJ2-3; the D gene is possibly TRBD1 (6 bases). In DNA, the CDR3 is TGCGCCAGCAGTGAGGGCCAGGGGATGAATACGCAGTATTTT. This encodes CASSEGQGMNTQYF.